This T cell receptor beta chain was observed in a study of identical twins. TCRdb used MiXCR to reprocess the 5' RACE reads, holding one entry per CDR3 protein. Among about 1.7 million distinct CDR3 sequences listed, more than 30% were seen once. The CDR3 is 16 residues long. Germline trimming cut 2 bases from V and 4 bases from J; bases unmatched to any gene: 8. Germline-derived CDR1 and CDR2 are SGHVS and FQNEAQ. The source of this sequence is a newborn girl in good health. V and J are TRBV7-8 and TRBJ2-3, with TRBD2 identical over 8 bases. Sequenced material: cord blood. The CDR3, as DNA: TGTGCCAGCAGCTTACGGGCGGGAGGTGCGGCAGATACGCAGTATTTT. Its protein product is CASSLRAGGAADTQYF. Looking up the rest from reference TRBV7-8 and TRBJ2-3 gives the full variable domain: GAGVSQSPRYKVAKRGQDVALRCDPISGHVSLFWYQQALGQGPEFLTYFQNEAQLDKSGLPSDRFFAERPEGSVSTLKIQRTQQEDSAVYLCASSLRAGGAADTQYFGPGTRLTVL.